Given below is one T cell receptor (beta chain) in context. This sample was taken from a study of T cell responses to AZD1222 COVID-19 vaccine. Libraries were prepared by immunoSEQ multiplex PCR; TCRdb keeps only in-frame clonotypes and omits some of them. The data contain around 80,000 clones, about 92% of them singletons. The V gene lost 11 bases and the J gene lost 3 bases, with 16 bases spanning the gap. CDR3 length equals 13 residues. The germline V gene encodes CDR1 MDHEN and CDR2 SYDVKM. The source is an adult who received the AZD1222 COVID-19 vaccine. The rearrangement links TRBV28 to TRBJ1-1; D not resolved. Sequenced here: peripheral blood, sampled 28 days after the second AZD1222 dose. CDR3 residues: CAGQGNVYTEAFF. CDR3 nucleotide sequence: TGTGCCGGTCAAGGGAATGTTTACACTGAAGCTTTCTTT.